This T cell receptor beta chain was recovered during a study of blood T cell repertoires in COVID-19. The wider study: Both acute and convalescent COVID-19 samples were obtained from the United States, Italy and Spain.

V was cut by 1 base and J by 4 bases, with 11 bases left in between. The germline V gene has CDR1 SGHTA and CDR2 FQGTGA. The CDR3 extends over 15 amino acids. Produced via immunoSEQ multiplex PCR; TCRdb's table is partial and in-frame only. The table shows approximately 140,000 clones, with just over 85% occurring only once. The V and J genes are TRBV7-3 and TRBJ1-5; a weak D match, TRBD1 (6 bases). This clonotype was obtained from a woman aged 55-69 years with acute or convalescent COVID-19. The specimen was peripheral blood. CDR3 bases: TGTGCCAGCAGCTTAAATGGACAGCCGAATCAGCCCCAGCATTTT. Its protein product is CASSLNGQPNQPQHF.